This T cell receptor beta chain derives from a study of blood T cell repertoires in COVID-19. Study-wide background: T cells, B-cell-depleted T cells, or PBMCs supplied cDNA or gDNA.

CDR3 size: 16 residues. V was pared by 3 bases and J by 4 bases, with 16 bases between. The germline V gene has CDR1 KGHSH and CDR2 LQKENI. In the original analysis: Amplification from reference gene primers served as the basis for estimated nucleated cell counts. Clones were sequenced by immunoSEQ multiplex PCR, and TCRdb holds only the in-frame ones, with some missing. The DNA was the basis for D and trimming; V, J and clone size are from that table. The sample consists of about 170,000 clones, roughly nine tenths of them appearing once. The receptor comes from a man in his 60s with acute or convalescent COVID-19. The gene calls are TRBV18 and TRBJ1-3; no definite D call. The sample comprised peripheral blood. The CDR3 DNA follows: TGTGCCAGCTCACCGACGAACGTCGGCGGGGGAAACACCATATATTTT. It is translated as CASSPTNVGGGNTIYF.